The next 31 T cell receptor beta chains were all read from a single sample in a study of identical twins. TCRdb re-called the 5' RACE reads with MiXCR, one entry per CDR3 protein. The sample carries 450,000 or so distinct CDR3 sequences, 14% recorded once. Another study also made use of these data, one on yellow fever vaccine responses in identical twins.

The sequenced sample was CD4+ T cells sorted from blood. The receptor source for this set is a woman between 18 and 30 years old in good health.

This clonotype occurred a few times. The chain couples TRBV27 to TRBJ1-6, with TRBD1 matching 7 bases. This CDR3 comprises 16 residues. V trimming: 1 base; J trimming: 7 bases; junction bases outside the gene matches: 7. Germline CDR1 is MNHEY and CDR2 is SMNVEV (reference sequence). In nucleotides, the CDR3 is TGTGCCAGCAGTTTATTCGTGTCAGGGGGGAATTCACCCCTCCACTTT. The encoded protein is CASSLFVSGGNSPLHF.

This clonotype was seen a handful of times. The rearrangement uses TRBV20-1 and TRBJ2-4; D unclear. There are 14 residues in the CDR3. Germline V gene data show CDR1 as DFQATT and CDR2 as SNEGSKA (reference sequence). Trimming left V 6 bases short and J 0 bases short, with 12 bases between. The CDR3 DNA reads TGCAGTGCCGGCGGCGGATTAGCCAAAAACATTCAGTACTTC. This sequence encodes CSAGGGLAKNIQYF.

The J gene is TRBJ2-7, the V gene TRBV4-3; D possibly corresponds to TRBD1 (6 bases). Germline V lookup: CDR1 LGHNA, CDR2 YSLEER. V was cut by 4 bases and J by 3 bases, with 13 bases left in between. CDR3 size: 14 residues. CDR3 sequence reads: CASSRDQGSYEQYF. The CDR3 DNA sequence: TGCGCCAGCAGCCGAGATCAGGGGAGCTACGAGCAGTACTTC.

Only a few counts were recorded for this clonotype. The chain is built from TRBV6-2 or TRBV6-3 and TRBJ2-1; possibly TRBD1 or TRBD2 for D (5 bases each). Per the germline V gene, CDR1 is MNHEY and CDR2 is SVGEGT. The V gene lost 4 bases and the J gene lost 10 bases, with 8 bases spanning the gap. The length of the CDR3 is 11 residues. CDR3 in amino acids: CASSSGTEQFF. The CDR3 nucleotides are TGTGCCAGCAGTTCCGGGACCGAGCAGTTCTTC.

There are a few counts of this clonotype. The V call is TRBV4-3, the J call TRBJ2-1; TRBD2 agrees at 11 bases. V lost 4 bases, J lost 8 bases, and 13 bases stayed unmatched. This CDR3 has 17 amino acids. Germline-derived CDR1 and CDR2 are LGHNA and YSLEER. CDR3 coding DNA: TGCGCCAGCAGCCCAAGGAAAACTAGCGGGAGCGGGGATGAGCAGTTCTTC. This gives the protein CASSPRKTSGSGDEQFF.

V and J are TRBV20-1 and TRBJ2-7; D remains ambiguous. The germline V and J ends were trimmed by 7 bases and 3 bases, with 10 bases remaining between them. The CDR3 length is 11 residues. Germline V gives CDR1 DFQATT, CDR2 SNEGSKA (reference sequence). DNA of the CDR3: TGCAGTGGCGGCCTGTACTACGAGCAGTACTTC. As protein: CSGGLYYEQYF.

The chain has TRBV4-1 and TRBJ2-5, with 9 bases lining up with TRBD2. This CDR3 contains 17 residues. Trimming took 3 bases from V and 5 from J; bases not matched to a gene: 13. The germline V gene encodes CDR1 MGHRA and CDR2 YSYEKL. CDR3 in DNA: TGCGCCAGCAGCCAGATTGGACCCGGGACTAGCCACGAGACCCAGTACTTC. Amino acids: CASSQIGPGTSHETQYF.

This clonotype was observed a handful of times. The chain is built from TRBV27 and TRBJ2-1, with 7 bases fitting TRBD2. V trimming: 4 bases; J trimming: 8 bases; junction bases outside the gene matches: 8. CDR1 is MNHEY, CDR2 SMNVEV, per germline (reference sequence). The CDR3 spans 14 residues. The CDR3 reads CASSSLGGVDEQFF. CDR3 DNA sequence: TGTGCCAGCAGTTCCCTGGGGGGGGTTGATGAGCAGTTCTTC.

The chain links TRBV6-2 or TRBV6-3 to TRBJ2-1; no clear D. The V end lost 7 bases, the J end lost 0 bases, and 13 bases lay between the germline ends. This CDR3 has 15 amino acids. CDR1 and CDR2 from the germline V gene are MNHEY and SVGEGT. The CDR3 DNA follows: TGTGCCAGCACTTTCCGAGGAGTCTCCTACAATGAGCAGTTCTTC. It yields the protein CASTFRGVSYNEQFF.

This clonotype has only a few counts. The rearrangement uses TRBV6-1 and TRBJ2-1; TRBD2 matches 12 bases. The CDR3 is 15 residues long. V lost 6 bases and J lost 4; bases outside the gene matches: 4. Germline V gene lookup returns CDR1 MNHNS and CDR2 SASEGT. The CDR3 spells CASRGLAGNYNEQFF. CDR3 sequence (DNA): TGTGCCAGCAGAGGACTAGCGGGAAATTACAATGAGCAGTTCTTC.

This clonotype has more than one count but fewer than ten. V is TRBV2 and J is TRBJ1-1, with 8 bases matching TRBD1. The J segment lost 6 bases and the V segment lost 1 base, leaving 4 bases of the junction unmatched. Germline V lookup: CDR1 SNHLY, CDR2 FYNNEI. The CDR3 is made up of 14 amino acids. The CDR3 sequence is CASSEVQGASEAFF. The CDR3 coding sequence is TGTGCCAGCAGTGAAGTGCAGGGGGCTTCTGAAGCTTTCTTT.

This clonotype was picked up a small number of times. The chain carries TRBV7-2 and TRBJ2-2; D possibly corresponds to TRBD2 (6 bases). The CDR3 extends over 15 amino acids. Germline assignment: CDR1 SGHTA and CDR2 FQGNSA. V lost 5 bases and J lost 10, with 20 bases in between. CDR3 DNA: TGTGCCAGCAGCATTCGCGGGGACCCGGCCGCGGAGCTGTTTTTT. Translated: CASSIRGDPAAELFF.

This clonotype occurred a few times. This rearrangement joins TRBV4-2 to TRBJ2-1, with 15 bases matching TRBD2. The ends lost 3 bases at V and 10 bases at J; junction bases unmatched: 13. Germline V gene lookup returns CDR1 LGHNA and CDR2 YNFKEQ. The CDR3 loop spans 18 amino acids. This chain's CDR3 is CASSQGLRTSGRAGEQFF. Here the CDR3 DNA reads TGTGCCAGCAGCCAGGGATTGAGGACTAGCGGGAGGGCGGGAGAGCAGTTCTTC.

V and J are TRBV11-2 and TRBJ2-2, with D perhaps being TRBD1 or TRBD2 (5 bases each). The CDR3 totals 17 residues. The germline gives CDR1 SGHAT, CDR2 FQNNGV. Trimming left V 0 bases short and J 2 bases short, with 13 bases between. CDR3 DNA sequence: TGTGCCAGCAGCTTAGAGGTTCGGGGCCCCAACACCGGGGAGCTGTTTTTT. Translated: CASSLEVRGPNTGELFF.

In this sample, this clonotype turned up a few times. V gene TRBV5-6 combines with J gene TRBJ1-1; D is possibly TRBD1 (6 bases). Germline-derived CDR1 and CDR2 are SGHDT and YYEEEE. Trimming took 2 bases from V and 8 from J, leaving 13 bases between them. CDR3 length equals 13 residues. CDR3 protein: CASSFGQGLEAFF. The CDR3 nucleotides are TGTGCCAGCAGCTTCGGCCAGGGGTTGGAAGCTTTCTTT.

V gene TRBV28 combines with J gene TRBJ1-5; D remains ambiguous. This CDR3 is built from 16 residues. Germline V lookup: CDR1 MDHEN, CDR2 SYDVKM. Trimming pared 3 bases from V and 0 bases from J, leaving 12 bases between. This CDR3 is CASSFISPLSNQPQHF. The CDR3 DNA reads as TGTGCCAGCAGTTTCATCAGTCCACTTAGCAATCAGCCCCAGCATTTT. The variable domain in full, completed from reference TRBV28 and TRBJ1-5, reads DVKVTQSSRYLVKRTGEKVFLECVQDMDHENMFWYRQDPGLGLRLIYFSYDVKMKEKGDIPEGYSVSREKKERFSLILESASTNQTSMYLCASSFISPLSNQPQHFGDGTRLSIL.

In its sample, this clonotype was seen a few times. The chain combines TRBV5-1 with TRBJ2-7; D ambiguous. The V end lost 1 base, the J end lost 0 bases, and 11 bases lay between the germline ends. CDR3 length: 15 residues. Per the germline V gene, CDR1 is SGHRS and CDR2 is YFSETQ. CDR3 protein: CASSLLPVTSYEQYF. CDR3 sequence (DNA): TGCGCCAGCAGCTTGTTGCCAGTTACCTCCTACGAGCAGTACTTC. Together with reference TRBV5-1 and TRBJ2-7, the CDR3 gives the full variable domain: KAGVTQTPRYLIKTRGQQVTLSCSPISGHRSVSWYQQTPGQGLQFLFEYFSETQRNKGNFPGRFSGRQFSNSRSEMNVSTLELGDSALYLCASSLLPVTSYEQYFGPGTRLTVT.

This clonotype has only a few counts. This chain joins TRBV6-5 and TRBJ1-2; D unclear. This CDR3 has 17 residues. V was pared by 0 bases and J by 0 bases, with 14 bases between. The germline gives CDR1 MNHEY, CDR2 SVGAGI. CDR3 loop: CASSYSSSTIANYGYTF. The CDR3 DNA is TGTGCCAGCAGTTACTCGTCCTCGACAATAGCTAACTATGGCTACACCTTC.

As regards this clonotype: A read error may produce the germline difference seen at one junction end. The genes are TRBV6-1 and TRBJ2-7, with D perhaps TRBD1 or TRBD2 (6 bases each). The CDR3 has 13 residues. Germline CDR1 is MNHNS and CDR2 is SASEGT. In DNA form, the CDR3 reads TGTGCCAGCGTGGCGGGGACAACCTACGAGCAGTGCTTC. This translates into CASVAGTTYEQCF.

This clonotype was seen more than once but under ten times. The rearrangement uses TRBV20-1 and TRBJ1-6, with a possible D match to TRBD1 (5 bases). CDR1 DFQATT and CDR2 SNEGSKA come from the germline V gene (reference sequence). Trimming cost V 1 base and J 7 bases, with 11 bases left between them. There are 14 residues in the CDR3. CDR3 region: CSARGGGNNSPLHF. DNA of the CDR3: TGCAGTGCTAGAGGTGGGGGTAACAATTCACCCCTCCACTTT.

This chain connects TRBV5-6 to TRBJ1-4; unclear D gene. Germline-derived CDR1 and CDR2 are SGHDT and YYEEEE. The ends were cut back, 2 bases at V and 4 bases at J, with 15 bases in the middle. The length of the CDR3 is 16 residues. CDR3 DNA sequence: TGTGCCAGCAGCTTATTCCTCGATAGGATTAATGAAAAACTGTTTTTT. This encodes CASSLFLDRINEKLFF.

This clonotype was observed at least ten times. The chain combines TRBV4-2 with TRBJ2-1; 7 positions match TRBD2. The length of the CDR3 is 13 residues. The V and J ends lost 6 bases and 5 bases, in that order; junction bases with no gene match: 4. CDR1 and CDR2 (germline): LGHNA, YNFKEQ. The CDR3, as DNA: TGTGCCAGCAGTGGGACTATCAACAATGAGCAGTTCTTC. Translated: CASSGTINNEQFF.

This clonotype has only a few counts. The J gene is TRBJ2-7, the V gene TRBV6-5; D is ambiguous. This CDR3 has 14 amino acids. The germline CDR1 and CDR2 sequences are MNHEY and SVGAGI. V gave up 4 bases and J gave up 2 bases, with 12 bases separating them. DNA of the CDR3: TGTGCCAGCAGTTTGTTCAGGACCACCTACGAGCAGTACTTC. It yields the protein CASSLFRTTYEQYF.

The chain employs TRBV21-1 and TRBJ2-3; the table gives TRBD2 as D, unverified against the DNA. TRBV21-1 corresponds to a pseudogene. The CDR3 length is 16 residues. The CDR3 region has the DNA TGTGCCAGCAGCAACGGACTAGCGGACCGCACAGATACGCAGTATTTT. Residues: CASSNGLADRTDTQYF.

The V gene is TRBV28, the J gene TRBJ2-7; 9 positions agree with TRBD1. The CDR3 loop spans 15 amino acids. The germline CDR1 and CDR2 sequences are MDHEN and SYDVKM. Unmatched junction bases numbered 11, after V lost 7 bases and J lost 4 bases. The CDR3 sequence is CASTQGRDRAYEQYF. The CDR3 DNA is TGTGCCAGCACCCAGGGTCGGGACAGGGCATACGAGCAGTACTTC.

This clonotype was counted at least ten times. The J gene is TRBJ2-3, the V gene TRBV11-2, with 12 bases fitting TRBD2. V lost 5 bases to trimming and J lost 3 bases; unmatched junction nucleotides: 3. This CDR3 has 15 amino acids. Germline V gene data show CDR1 as SGHAT and CDR2 as FQNNGV. CDR3 protein: CASSPGTSGTDTQYF. Here the CDR3 DNA reads TGTGCCAGCAGCCCAGGGACTAGCGGGACAGATACGCAGTATTTT.

This clonotype was detected a few times. The rearrangement uses TRBV29-1 and TRBJ2-3, with D hard to call. CDR1 is SQVTM, CDR2 ANQGSEA, per germline. Trimming stripped 4 bases from V and 10 bases from J, with 18 bases between. The CDR3 length is 13 residues. In nucleotides, the CDR3 is TGCAGCGTTGGTGGGGTGGGTGGGAATGCGCAGTATTTT. As protein: CSVGGVGGNAQYF.

This clonotype was found a few times. The V and J genes are TRBV28 and TRBJ2-3; weak D call: TRBD2 (5 bases). The CDR3 covers 15 residues. Germline values: CDR1 MDHEN, CDR2 SYDVKM. The V end lost 3 bases, the J end lost 0 bases, and 10 bases lay between the germline ends. CDR3 nucleotide sequence: TGTGCCAGCAGTTTTGACGGACTGAGCACAGATACGCAGTATTTT. This gives the protein CASSFDGLSTDTQYF. Variable domain in full (rest from reference TRBV28 and TRBJ2-3): DVKVTQSSRYLVKRTGEKVFLECVQDMDHENMFWYRQDPGLGLRLIYFSYDVKMKEKGDIPEGYSVSREKKERFSLILESASTNQTSMYLCASSFDGLSTDTQYFGPGTRLTVL.

The chain recombines TRBV25-1 with TRBJ2-2, with a possible D match to TRBD1 (8 bases). Between the trimmed V and J ends, which lost 5 bases and 7 bases, there was a span of 17 bases. Per germline, CDR1 MGHDK and CDR2 SYGVNS. The CDR3 totals 15 residues. The CDR3 spells CASSQQGGHNGELFF. The CDR3 DNA sequence: TGTGCCAGCAGTCAACAGGGGGGGCACAACGGGGAGCTGTTTTTT.

This clonotype was recorded at least ten times. The genes are TRBV28 and TRBJ2-2; D unclear. Trimming cost V 10 bases and J 5 bases, with 14 bases left between them. Per the germline V gene, CDR1 is MDHEN and CDR2 is SYDVKM. The CDR3 has 13 amino acids. CDR3 in amino acids: CANRHGATGELFF. The CDR3 nucleotides are TGTGCCAACCGACACGGAGCTACCGGGGAGCTGTTTTTT.

In its sample, this clonotype was seen a few times. The chain recombines TRBV24-1 with TRBJ2-5; D is ambiguous. V lost 5 bases and J 5 bases, leaving 8 bases between the germline ends. The CDR3 sequence is 12 residues long. CDR1 is KGHDR, CDR2 SFDVKD, per germline. CDR3 amino acids: CATSVRSETQYF. CDR3 sequence (DNA): TGTGCCACCAGTGTGAGATCCGAGACCCAGTACTTC.